This TCR beta chain was documented in a study of cytomegalovirus exposure and HLA in healthy donors. The PCR contained 60 Vbeta and 13 Jbeta primers. Sequenced by immunoSEQ multiplex PCR; TCRdb stores in-frame clones only, minus some. The profile shows 150,000 to 200,000 clones, 75% to 85% of them singletons. At sampling all donors were nominally healthy, likely with unrecorded immune exposures. As to this clone: What it recognizes is unknown.

General study points: Solely CMV serostatus was available to characterize immune exposure. Versus the approximately 670-donor mean, an Asian-associated ancestry cluster reportedly showed fewer N-insertions in a later analysis.

This CDR3 is built from 16 residues. J lost 3 bases, V lost 4 bases, and 9 bases had no gene match. CDR1 is SGHTA, CDR2 FQGNSA, per germline. The sample was PBMCs. The sequence derives from a woman aged 18-30 years in good health and CMV-seropositive. This chain links TRBV7-2 with TRBJ1-3, with 7 bases lining up with TRBD1. CDR3 DNA sequence: TGTGCCAGCAGCTCCGGGAAGGGGGCGCGTGGAAACACCATATATTTT. This sequence encodes CASSSGKGARGNTIYF.